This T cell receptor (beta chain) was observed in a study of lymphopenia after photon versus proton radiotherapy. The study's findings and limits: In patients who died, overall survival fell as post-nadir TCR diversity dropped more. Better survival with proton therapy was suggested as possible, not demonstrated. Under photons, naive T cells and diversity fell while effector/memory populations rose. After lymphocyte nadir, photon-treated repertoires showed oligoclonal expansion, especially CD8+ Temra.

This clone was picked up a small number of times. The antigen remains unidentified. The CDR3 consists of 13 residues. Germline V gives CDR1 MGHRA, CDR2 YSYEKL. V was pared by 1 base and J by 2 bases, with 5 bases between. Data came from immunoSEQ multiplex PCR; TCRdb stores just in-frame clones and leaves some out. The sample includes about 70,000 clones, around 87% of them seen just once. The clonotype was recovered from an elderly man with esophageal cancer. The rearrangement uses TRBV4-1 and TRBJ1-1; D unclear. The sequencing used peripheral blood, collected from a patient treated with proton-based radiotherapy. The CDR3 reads CASSQGRNTEAFF. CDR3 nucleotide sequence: TGCGCCAGCAGCCAAGGGAGAAACACTGAAGCTTTCTTT.